The 28 T cell receptor beta chains below come from one sample, sequenced in a study of blood T cell repertoires in COVID-19. The protocol was immunoSEQ multiplex PCR, while the TCRdb copy is restricted to in-frame clones and leaves out a portion. Of over 200,000 clones listed, around nine tenths are singletons. Sequenced sample: PBMCs or T cells enriched from blood (not recorded which). These receptors were taken from a young man who had recovered from COVID-19.

This chain uses TRBV12-3 or TRBV12-4 with TRBJ2-7, with a tentative D call TRBD2 (6 bases). This CDR3 has 12 amino acids. V shed 7 bases and J shed 4 bases, with 11 bases lying between them. The DNA for the CDR3 is TGTGCCAGCAAGTTCGGGGGTTACGAGCAGTACTTC. It codes for CASKFGGYEQYF.

This chain links TRBV18 with TRBJ1-1; no reliable D call. Germline V gene lookup returns CDR1 KGHSH and CDR2 LQKENI. V dropped 1 base and J dropped 2 bases, with 14 bases sitting between them. The CDR3 totals 16 residues. This chain's CDR3 is CASSPLPAPGNTEAFF. CDR3 coding DNA: TGTGCCAGCTCACCACTACCGGCCCCGGGTAACACTGAAGCTTTCTTT.

The chain uses TRBV30 and TRBJ1-3, with TRBD1 matching 8 bases. This CDR3 is 17 amino acids long. Unmatched junction bases numbered 11, after V lost 4 bases and J lost 0 bases. Looked up from germline, CDR1 is GTSNPN and CDR2 is SVGIG (reference sequence). As DNA, the CDR3 is TGTGCCTGGATGATATTAGGTACAGGGGGCTCTGGAAACACCATATATTTT. Translating it yields CAWMILGTGGSGNTIYF.

The chain employs TRBV5-8 and TRBJ1-2, with D possibly matching TRBD1 (6 bases). V was shortened by 5 bases and J by 1 base, with 12 bases between the two germline ends. Germline-derived CDR1 and CDR2 are SGHTS and YDEGEE. The CDR3 consists of 14 residues. The CDR3 sequence is CASRRTGYNYGYTF. The CDR3, as DNA: TGTGCCAGCAGACGTACAGGGTATAACTATGGCTACACCTTC. The complete variable domain, with remaining parts taken from reference TRBV5-8 and TRBJ1-2, reads EAGVTQSPTHLIKTRGQQATLRCSPISGHTSVYWYQQALGLGLQFLLWYDEGEERNRGNFPPRFSGRQFPNYSSELNVNALELEDSALYLCASRRTGYNYGYTFGSGTRLTVV.

The chain joins TRBV30 to TRBJ2-1; D call uncertain. Germline V gives CDR1 GTSNPN, CDR2 SVGIG (reference sequence). This CDR3 region has 11 residues. Between the trimmed V and J ends, which lost 3 bases and 10 bases, there was a span of 10 bases. CDR3 in DNA: TGTGCCTGGAGGGGCGTCGGCGAGCAGTTCTTC. The encoded protein is CAWRGVGEQFF.

This clone showed up just a few times. The CDR3 loop is CASSYAQTYEQYF. CDR3 in DNA: TGTGCCAGCAGTTACGCCCAGACCTACGAGCAGTACTTC. This sequence joins TRBV6-2 or TRBV6-3 and TRBJ2-7; no clear D gene. From germline, CDR1 is MNHEY and CDR2 SVGEGT. This CDR3 comprises 13 residues. Trimming took 2 bases from V and 2 from J, leaving 7 bases between them.

V and J are TRBV19 and TRBJ1-2; 7 nucleotides match TRBD1. The CDR3 runs 12 residues. V shed 6 bases, J shed 6 bases, and the junction held 4 bases outside the gene matches. Germline values: CDR1 LNHDA, CDR2 SQIVND (reference sequence). The CDR3 reads CASRQGIDGYTF. DNA for the CDR3: TGTGCCAGTAGACAGGGGATCGATGGCTACACCTTC.

The V call is TRBV7-8, the J call TRBJ2-7, with D perhaps TRBD2 (5 bases). The CDR3 is made up of 12 amino acids. The germline V gene encodes CDR1 SGHVS and CDR2 FQNEAQ. The ends were cut back, 3 bases at V and 9 bases at J, with 12 bases in the middle. CDR3 region: CASSLHKEGQYF. CDR3 DNA sequence: TGTGCCAGCAGCTTGCATAAAGAGGGGCAGTACTTC.

The chain uses TRBV10-1 and TRBJ2-2, with a weak D call TRBD1 (5 bases). The length of the CDR3 is 14 residues. Germline CDR1 reads WNHNN; CDR2 reads SYGVQD (reference sequence). Trimming removed 10 bases at V and 0 bases at J, with 12 bases between. In DNA, the CDR3 is TGCGCCACCAAAGGCAGGGCGAACACCGGGGAGCTGTTTTTT. Its translation is CATKGRANTGELFF.

V is TRBV28 and J is TRBJ2-7, with a possible D match to TRBD1 (5 bases). Germline CDR1 reads MDHEN; CDR2 reads SYDVKM. The CDR3 extends over 15 amino acids. V was pared by 2 bases and J by 2 bases, with 13 bases between. The CDR3 coding sequence is TGTGCCAGCAGTTTACTCAGGCAGGGAACCTACGAGCAGTACTTC. As protein: CASSLLRQGTYEQYF.

V usage is TRBV10-3 and J usage is TRBJ1-1; D is perhaps TRBD1 (5 bases). V was cut by 5 bases and J by 1 base, with 8 bases left in between. CDR3 length equals 13 residues. Germline V gene lookup returns CDR1 ENHRY and CDR2 SYGVKD. The CDR3 loop is CAISLGGNTEAFF. The CDR3 DNA follows: TGTGCCATCAGTTTGGGGGGGAACACTGAAGCTTTCTTT.

This clone occurred a few times. CDR3 sequence reads: CASSFGIGFAEAFF. The CDR3 coding sequence is TGTGCCAGCAGTTTCGGGATAGGGTTCGCTGAAGCTTTCTTT. V and J are TRBV6-2 or TRBV6-3 and TRBJ1-1; no definite D call. CDR1 is MNHEY, CDR2 SVGEGT, per germline. The ends were cut back, 4 bases at V and 6 bases at J, with 15 bases in the middle. The CDR3 sequence is 14 residues long.

The chain uses TRBV18 and TRBJ1-2; the D gene is possibly TRBD1 (6 bases). The CDR3 extends over 12 amino acids. Germline CDR1 and CDR2: KGHSH and LQKENI. Deletions cut 10 bases from V and 8 bases from J, with 17 bases between. CDR3 region: CATEKGGRGYTF. Written as DNA, the CDR3 is TGTGCCACCGAAAAGGGGGGGAGAGGCTACACCTTC.

This sequence joins TRBV7-6 and TRBJ2-5, with 9 bases matching TRBD2. The CDR3 runs to 15 residues. V was clipped by 4 bases and J by 4 bases; unmatched bases: 7. Germline CDR1 is SGHVS and CDR2 is FNYEAQ. The CDR3 here is CASSSLAGVVETQYF. The CDR3, as DNA: TGTGCCAGCAGCTCTTTAGCGGGAGTGGTAGAGACCCAGTACTTC.

This chain links TRBV28 with TRBJ2-1; D is possibly TRBD2 (6 bases). V was clipped by 10 bases and J by 0 bases, with 22 bases between them. The CDR3 is made up of 17 amino acids. Germline V gene sequence: CDR1 MDHEN, CDR2 SYDVKM. Here the CDR3 reads CATKPPQTSHSYNEQFF. For the CDR3, the DNA is TGTGCCACTAAACCCCCGCAAACTAGCCACTCCTACAATGAGCAGTTCTTC.

The chain carries TRBV6-5 and TRBJ1-5; 9 nucleotides agree with TRBD1. V shed 10 bases, J shed 6 bases, and the junction held 13 bases outside the gene matches. CDR1 and CDR2 (germline): MNHEY, SVGAGI. CDR3 length: 15 residues. The CDR3 loop reads CATRGRQGGSQPQHF. The CDR3, as DNA: TGTGCCACAAGGGGGAGACAGGGGGGTTCTCAGCCCCAGCATTTT.

The chain joins TRBV30 to TRBJ1-4; D is possibly TRBD1 (6 bases). V was cut by 0 bases and J by 0 bases, with 11 bases left in between. The germline V gene encodes CDR1 GTSNPN and CDR2 SVGIG (reference sequence). This CDR3 has 16 amino acids. The DNA of the CDR3 is TGTGCCTGGAGTGTACCAGGGGCAACAACTAATGAAAAACTGTTTTTT. It is translated as CAWSVPGATTNEKLFF. Supplemented by reference TRBV30 and TRBJ1-4, the full variable domain reads SQTIHQWPATLVQPVGSPLSLECTVEGTSNPNLYWYRQAAGRGLQLLFYSVGIGQISSEVPQNLSASRPQDRQFILSSKKLLLSDSGFYLCAWSVPGATTNEKLFFGSGTQLSVL.

This CDR3 reads CSFTWRAMNTEAFF. In nucleotides, the CDR3 is TGCAGCTTTACGTGGCGGGCAATGAACACTGAAGCTTTCTTT. V gene TRBV29-1 combines with J gene TRBJ1-1; D is unresolved. This CDR3 has 14 amino acids. V was trimmed by 8 bases and J by 0 bases, leaving 16 bases between them. Germline V gene data show CDR1 as SQVTM and CDR2 as ANQGSEA.

The V call is TRBV30, the J call TRBJ1-6, with 8 bases lining up with TRBD1. Germline V gives CDR1 GTSNPN, CDR2 SVGIG (reference sequence). J was trimmed by 16 bases and V by 1 base; bases with no gene match: 18. CDR3 size: 16 residues. This CDR3 reads CAWSGRPRGRQPKLHF. The CDR3 bases are TGTGCCTGGAGTGGCAGACCCAGGGGGCGCCAGCCTAAGCTCCACTTT.

The chain links TRBV3-1 (or the pseudogene TRBV3-2) to TRBJ1-1; D gene ambiguous. CDR1 LGHDT and CDR2 YNNKEL come from the germline V gene (reference sequence). The CDR3 has 14 residues. Trimming removed 3 bases from V and 0 bases from J, with 8 bases in between. CDR3 loop: CASSHSGMNTEAFF. The CDR3 DNA reads TGTGCCAGCAGCCACTCGGGGATGAACACTGAAGCTTTCTTT.

The chain has TRBV19 and TRBJ2-7; 9 nucleotides align to TRBD2. Per the germline V gene, CDR1 is LNHDA and CDR2 is SQIVND (reference sequence). CDR3 length: 14 residues. V lost 5 bases and J lost 0; bases outside the gene matches: 2. Here the CDR3 reads CASSASGISYEQYF. The CDR3 nucleotides are TGTGCCAGTAGTGCTAGCGGGATCTCCTACGAGCAGTACTTC.

This sequence joins TRBV6-4 and TRBJ1-5, with 8 bases matching TRBD1. The CDR3 runs to 18 residues. Germline V gene lookup returns CDR1 MRHNA and CDR2 SNTAGT. After removal of 2 bases from V and 5 bases from J, the junction contained 14 bases not matched to a gene. The CDR3 DNA reads as TGTGCCAGCAGTGACCCGGGGGATGACAGGGGTTTGGATCAGCCCCAGCATTTT. This encodes CASSDPGDDRGLDQPQHF.

The chain couples TRBV29-1 to TRBJ1-4, with TRBD1 matching over 10 bases. The CDR3 contains 16 residues. Germline V gives CDR1 SQVTM, CDR2 ANQGSEA. J was trimmed by 4 bases and V by 4 bases; bases with no gene match: 9. CDR3 bases: TGCAGCGTTGGGGACAGGGGAGGTTCCGGTAATGAAAAACTGTTTTTT. Its translation is CSVGDRGGSGNEKLFF.

The chain recombines TRBV5-8 with TRBJ2-2; D ambiguous. The germline CDR1 and CDR2 sequences are SGHTS and YDEGEE. The CDR3 covers 16 residues. V lost 1 base to trimming and J lost 6 bases, with 16 bases between them. This CDR3 is CASSLSRQTRPGELFF. CDR3 DNA sequence: TGTGCCAGCAGCTTGAGTCGCCAGACAAGACCCGGGGAGCTGTTTTTT.

This clone came up a few times. The V call is TRBV18, the J call TRBJ2-7; 9 nucleotides agree with TRBD1. CDR3 length equals 14 residues. Losses at the gene ends were 5 bases for V and 0 bases for J; bases not matched to a gene: 2. In germline, CDR1 is KGHSH, CDR2 LQKENI. CDR3 bases: TGTGCCAGCTCAGGGACAGGGAGCTCCTACGAGCAGTACTTC. It translates to CASSGTGSSYEQYF.

J is TRBJ1-4 and V is TRBV7-9; TRBD1 matches at 10 bases. The CDR3 runs 14 residues. V shed 5 bases, J shed 10 bases, and the junction held 7 bases outside the gene matches. In germline, CDR1 is SEHNR, CDR2 FQNEAQ (reference sequence). The CDR3 sequence is CASSRQGAKRKLFF. The CDR3 region has the DNA TGTGCCAGCAGCCGACAGGGGGCGAAACGAAAACTGTTTTTT.

The CDR3 DNA follows: TGTGCTAGTGGTTTCGGGACAGCTTACAATGAGCAGTTCTTC. This translates into CASGFGTAYNEQFF. The chain uses TRBV12-5 and TRBJ2-1; 7 bases match TRBD1. This CDR3 has 14 amino acids. Germline CDR1 and CDR2: LGHNT and FRNRAP. With 3 bases clipped from V and 4 bases from J, the junction kept 3 bases outside the gene matches.

This chain links TRBV6-5 with TRBJ1-1, with 9 bases aligning to TRBD1. The V gene's germline CDR1 is MNHEY and CDR2 SVGAGI. V lost 0 bases to trimming and J lost 0 bases; unmatched junction nucleotides: 2. This CDR3 is 16 amino acids long. The CDR3 nucleotides are TGTGCCAGCAGTTACTCGACAGGGGGGATGAACACTGAAGCTTTCTTT. The encoded protein is CASSYSTGGMNTEAFF.